These 24 T cell receptor beta chains share one sample of origin, sequenced in a study of cytomegalovirus exposure and HLA in healthy donors. PCR amplification relied on 60 Vbeta primers (plus 13 Jbeta primers). Sequencing was performed with immunoSEQ multiplex PCR; in TCRdb, only in-frame clones are kept and a portion is missing. The sample shows more than 150,000 clones, roughly 76% of them seen only once. The sequenced material came from PBMCs. Receptor source: a middle-aged man in good health and CMV-seropositive.

This sequence joins TRBV7-9 and TRBJ2-7; 8 bases match TRBD1. Germline values: CDR1 SEHNR, CDR2 FQNEAQ (reference sequence). The CDR3 loop spans 17 amino acids. After removal of 4 bases from V and 3 bases from J, the junction contained 14 bases not matched to a gene. The CDR3 DNA sequence: TGTGCCAGCAGCTCACCTAAGCCGGGACAGGCGTACTACGAGCAGTACTTC. Translating gives CASSSPKPGQAYYEQYF.

This clone was observed a handful of times. The rearrangement links TRBV5-4 to TRBJ1-6; D is uncertain. From germline, CDR1 is SGHNT and CDR2 YYREEE (reference sequence). V was trimmed by 3 bases and J by 13 bases, leaving 17 bases between them. The CDR3 consists of 14 residues. The CDR3 reads CASSSPPEQVPLHF. CDR3 sequence (DNA): TGTGCCAGCAGCTCGCCGCCCGAACAAGTCCCCCTCCACTTT.

This chain links TRBV6-5 with TRBJ1-5, with D possibly matching TRBD1 (5 bases). Deletions cut 7 bases from V and 3 bases from J, with 13 bases between. The CDR3 contains 14 residues. CDR1 MNHEY and CDR2 SVGAGI come from the germline V gene. CDR3 nucleotides: TGTGCCAGCACCCACGCGGGGCCCAATCAGCCCCAGCATTTT. The encoded protein is CASTHAGPNQPQHF.

The CDR3: CASSPSAGYETQYF. The CDR3 DNA reads as TGTGCCAGCAGTCCCTCGGCAGGTTACGAGACCCAGTACTTC. The J gene is TRBJ2-5, the V gene TRBV27; D is unclear. The CDR3 is 14 amino acids. The V gene lost 5 bases and the J gene lost 5 bases, with 15 bases spanning the gap. Germline values: CDR1 MNHEY, CDR2 SMNVEV (reference sequence).

The CDR3, as DNA: TGTGCCAGCAGCTTAGGAGCGGGGGGGACAGATACGCAGTATTTT. This encodes CASSLGAGGTDTQYF. The chain joins TRBV11-3 to TRBJ2-3; 10 bases match TRBD2. The CDR3 covers 15 residues. From germline, CDR1 is SGHNT and CDR2 YENEEA. V trimming: 1 base; J trimming: 3 bases; junction bases outside the gene matches: 1.

Written as DNA, the CDR3 is TGTGCCAGCAGCTTGCAAGGAACTATGAACACTGAAGCTTTCTTT. This encodes CASSLQGTMNTEAFF. The chain recombines TRBV5-4 with TRBJ1-1; D not certain. This CDR3 has 15 amino acids. V was shortened by 1 base and J by 0 bases, with 10 bases between the two germline ends. The germline V gene has CDR1 SGHNT and CDR2 YYREEE (reference sequence).

This clone has a handful of counts. For the CDR3, the DNA is TGTGCCAGCAGTTTTTTCGGGACAGGGGACAACACCGGGGAGCTGTTTTTT. Translated: CASSFFGTGDNTGELFF. J is TRBJ2-2 and V is TRBV28, with 10 nucleotides matching TRBD1. Trimming took 3 bases from V and 2 from J; bases not matched to a gene: 6. CDR1 MDHEN and CDR2 SYDVKM come from the germline V gene. This CDR3 has 17 residues.

The CDR3 DNA is TGTGCCAGCAGCGCTTTAGGGGAACTAAAGAACACTGAAGCTTTCTTT. Protein product: CASSALGELKNTEAFF. The rearrangement uses TRBV21-1 and TRBJ1-1; TRBD1 was called by the table and not checked on the DNA. TRBV21-1 is annotated as a pseudogene. CDR3 length: 16 amino acids.

J is TRBJ2-2 and V is TRBV30, with unresolved D. The CDR3 has 10 amino acids. V shed 8 bases and J shed 7 bases, with 8 bases lying between them. Germline V CDR1 and CDR2: GTSNPN, SVGIG (reference sequence). The CDR3 coding sequence is TGTGCCCGCGGCGGCGGGGAGCTGTTTTTT. It specifies CARGGGELFF.

The chain has TRBV30 and TRBJ1-5; 8 nucleotides agree with TRBD1. V gave up 1 base and J gave up 7 bases; unmatched junction bases: 3. In germline, CDR1 is GTSNPN, CDR2 SVGIG (reference sequence). This CDR3 is built from 13 residues. Here the CDR3 DNA reads TGTGCCTGGAGTGAACAGGGGGACCAGCCCCAGCATTTT. Its translation: CAWSEQGDQPQHF.

The chain joins TRBV2 to TRBJ1-5, with 8 bases that match TRBD1. Per germline, CDR1 SNHLY and CDR2 FYNNEI. The length of the CDR3 is 14 residues. Losses at the gene ends were 7 bases for V and 4 bases for J; bases not matched to a gene: 6. CDR3 bases: TGTGCCAGCACTTGGGACAGGACGAATCAGCCCCAGCATTTT. The encoded protein is CASTWDRTNQPQHF. Supplemented by reference TRBV2 and TRBJ1-5, the full variable domain reads EPEVTQTPSHQVTQMGQEVILRCVPISNHLYFYWYRQILGQKVEFLVSFYNNEISEKSEIFDDQFSVERPDGSNFTLKIRSTKLEDSAMYFCASTWDRTNQPQHFGDGTRLSIL.

The chain has TRBV27 and TRBJ2-1; D remains unclear. Trimming pared 2 bases from V and 4 bases from J, leaving 12 bases between. The germline V gene has CDR1 MNHEY and CDR2 SMNVEV (reference sequence). The CDR3 is 15 amino acids. The CDR3 sequence: CASSLTGPRYNEQFF. For the CDR3, the DNA is TGTGCCAGCAGTTTAACCGGTCCCCGTTACAATGAGCAGTTCTTC.

This clone was picked up one time. The chain uses TRBV28 and TRBJ1-1; TRBD1 aligns across 9 bases. CDR1 MDHEN and CDR2 SYDVKM come from the germline V gene. The CDR3 consists of 17 residues. The junction had 13 bases not matched to a gene; V was cut back by 3 bases and J by 5 bases. The CDR3 protein is CASSLHRGLGVRTEAFF. CDR3 DNA sequence: TGTGCCAGCAGTTTGCACAGGGGGCTCGGGGTAAGGACTGAAGCTTTCTTT.

The chain recombines TRBV27 with TRBJ1-2, with TRBD1 matching over 7 bases. Germline V CDR1 and CDR2: MNHEY, SMNVEV (reference sequence). V shed 3 bases and J 3 bases; nucleotides not matched to a gene: 4. The CDR3 runs to 14 residues. The CDR3 protein is CASSFTGDDYGYTF. DNA for the CDR3: TGTGCCAGCAGTTTTACAGGGGATGACTATGGCTACACCTTC.

CDR3 protein: CASSGGWAGEQYF. The CDR3 bases are TGTGCCAGCAGCGGTGGCTGGGCGGGCGAGCAGTACTTC. The rearrangement joins TRBV9 to TRBJ2-7; D perhaps matches TRBD2 (5 bases). The germline V and J ends were trimmed by 3 bases and 6 bases, with 13 bases remaining between them. Germline V gene data show CDR1 as SGDLS and CDR2 as YYNGEE. CDR3 size: 13 residues.

V and J are TRBV12-5 and TRBJ1-2; perhaps TRBD1 as D (5 bases). Trimming removed 5 bases from V and 4 bases from J, with 14 bases in between. CDR1 and CDR2 (germline): LGHNT, FRNRAP. The CDR3 consists of 14 residues. The chain's CDR3 is CASGPHDSRYGYTF. The CDR3 DNA is TGTGCTAGTGGTCCCCACGACAGCCGCTATGGCTACACCTTC.

A few counts support this clone. The rearrangement uses TRBV10-1 and TRBJ2-7, with a weak D call TRBD1 (6 bases). Trimming stripped 8 bases from V and 1 base from J, with 18 bases between. From germline, CDR1 is WNHNN and CDR2 SYGVQD (reference sequence). CDR3 length: 15 residues. In DNA form, the CDR3 reads TGCGCCAGCCGACCTCCGGACAGAAATTCCTACGAGCAGTACTTC. Translated, it gives CASRPPDRNSYEQYF.

The chain carries TRBV28 and TRBJ2-2, with TRBD1 matching over 7 bases. The V segment lost 6 bases and the J segment 4 bases; nucleotides outside the gene matches: 11. CDR1 and CDR2 from the germline V gene are MDHEN and SYDVKM. This CDR3 spans 16 amino acids. CDR3 bases: TGTGCCAGCAGCTATGCCGGGACAGAAATCACCGGGGAGCTGTTTTTT. Protein: CASSYAGTEITGELFF.

The V call is TRBV28, the J call TRBJ1-5; 10 nucleotides match TRBD1. With 5 bases clipped from V and 5 bases from J, the junction kept 6 bases outside the gene matches. Germline V gene lookup returns CDR1 MDHEN and CDR2 SYDVKM. This CDR3 spans 15 amino acids. This CDR3 reads CASSRPGTGDQPQHF. DNA for the CDR3: TGTGCCAGCAGTCGTCCCGGGACAGGGGATCAGCCCCAGCATTTT.

Only one count was recorded for this clone. The chain has TRBV11-2 and TRBJ2-2, with D perhaps matching TRBD2 (6 bases). Trimming pared 3 bases from V and 5 bases from J, leaving 10 bases between. The length of the CDR3 is 14 residues. In germline, CDR1 is SGHAT, CDR2 FQNNGV. CDR3 bases: TGTGCCAGCAGCTTGGGGGGTTTGACCGGGGAGCTGTTTTTT. It yields the protein CASSLGGLTGELFF.

With respect to this clone: Within the sample, other DNA sequences also encode this same CDR3. This rearrangement joins TRBV4-3 to TRBJ1-5; D uncertain. V lost 2 bases, J lost 6 bases, and 8 bases lay in between. The CDR3 covers 13 residues. Germline V gene sequence: CDR1 LGHNA, CDR2 YSLEER. CDR3 sequence (DNA): TGCGCCAGCAGCCAAATTGGTAGTCAGCCCCAGCATTTT. As protein: CASSQIGSQPQHF.

The chain couples TRBV30 to TRBJ1-1; possibly TRBD1 for D (5 bases). Per the germline V gene, CDR1 is GTSNPN and CDR2 is SVGIG (reference sequence). This CDR3 is 13 amino acids long. V lost 8 bases and J lost 5, with 18 bases in between. This CDR3 reads CAVSRDGGTEAFF. CDR3 nucleotides: TGTGCCGTGAGTCGGGACGGGGGGACTGAAGCTTTCTTT.

Of note for this clone: Compared with germline, one end of the junction differs, possibly owing to a read error. The chain joins TRBV4-3 to TRBJ2-7; D call uncertain. CDR3 size: 15 residues. CDR1 LGHNA and CDR2 YSLEER come from the germline V gene. The CDR3 sequence is CASSQERRSSHEQYF. The CDR3 coding sequence is TGCGCCAGCAGCCAAGAACGACGGAGCTCCCACGAGCAGTACTTC.

The V gene is TRBV4-3, the J gene TRBJ2-7, with D perhaps TRBD1 (6 bases). The germline V and J ends were trimmed by 3 bases and 0 bases, with 9 bases remaining between them. CDR1 and CDR2 from the germline V gene are LGHNA and YSLEER. CDR3 length: 14 residues. The CDR3 DNA reads TGCGCCAGCAGCCACAGGACAGCCTCCTACGAGCAGTACTTC. The encoded protein is CASSHRTASYEQYF.